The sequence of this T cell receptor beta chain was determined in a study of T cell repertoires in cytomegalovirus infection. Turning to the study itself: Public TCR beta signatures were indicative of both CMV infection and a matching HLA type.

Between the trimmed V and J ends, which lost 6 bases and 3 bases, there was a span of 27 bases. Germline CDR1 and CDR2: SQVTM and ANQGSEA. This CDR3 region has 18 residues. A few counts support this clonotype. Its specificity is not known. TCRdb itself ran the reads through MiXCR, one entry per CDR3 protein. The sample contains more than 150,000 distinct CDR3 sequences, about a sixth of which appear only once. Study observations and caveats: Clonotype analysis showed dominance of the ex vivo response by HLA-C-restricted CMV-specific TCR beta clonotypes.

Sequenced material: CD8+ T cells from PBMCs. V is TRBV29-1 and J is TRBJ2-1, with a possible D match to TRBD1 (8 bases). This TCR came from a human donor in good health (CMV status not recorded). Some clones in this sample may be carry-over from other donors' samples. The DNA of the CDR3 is TGCAGCGTAAGGGGGGGGACAGGAGAAAAGAGGGGCTACAATGAGCAGTTCTTC. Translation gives CSVRGGTGEKRGYNEQFF.